Below are 2 T cell receptor delta chains sequenced from a single sample in a study of γδ T cells in repeated Plasmodium falciparum infection. Gammadelta T cells were flow-sorted from PBMC into Vgamma9/Vdelta2+ and Vdelta2-negative populations for bulk analysis. TCRdb used CATT to re-call clones from the multiplex PCR reads. The sample has approximately 60,000 delta-chain clones; 1.5% to 2% are singletons. Sequencing was done on a sample of gamma-delta T cells from blood. All receptors come from a pool of human donors (malaria-infected and uninfected, not separated).

In this sample, this clone turned up a few times. TCRdb lists the protein of a much larger clone for this DNA, which differs at residue 11, so this is likely a read error; the protein given here is translated from the DNA itself. The chain is built from TRDV2 and TRDJ1; D gene uncertain. No J gene is reported in TCRdb; it was inferred here by comparing the DNA with germline. V shed 3 bases and J shed 3 bases, with 19 bases lying between them. Germline CDR1 is GEAIGNYY and CDR2 is EKD. The CDR3 spans 16 residues. CDR3 in DNA: TGTGCCTGTGACTCGACCCAATCAACTCACGCCGATAAACTCATCTTT. It is translated as CACDSTQSTHADKLIF.

In the case of this clone: The TCRdb record carries a much larger clone's protein, which differs from this DNA's translation at residue 4; a read error is the likely cause, and the protein listed here is the DNA translation. The V and J genes are TRDV1 and TRDJ1; 9 nucleotides line up with TRDD3. The J gene is absent in TCRdb and was assigned here via DNA matching to germline. The germline V gene encodes CDR1 TSWWSYY and CDR2 QGS. CDR3 length equals 21 residues. The CDR3, as DNA: TGTGCTCTTGAGGAAGGAAGAACTCTCGTAGGGCGCTGGGGGATTATGGATAAACTCATCTTT. Translation gives CALEEGRTLVGRWGIMDKLIF.